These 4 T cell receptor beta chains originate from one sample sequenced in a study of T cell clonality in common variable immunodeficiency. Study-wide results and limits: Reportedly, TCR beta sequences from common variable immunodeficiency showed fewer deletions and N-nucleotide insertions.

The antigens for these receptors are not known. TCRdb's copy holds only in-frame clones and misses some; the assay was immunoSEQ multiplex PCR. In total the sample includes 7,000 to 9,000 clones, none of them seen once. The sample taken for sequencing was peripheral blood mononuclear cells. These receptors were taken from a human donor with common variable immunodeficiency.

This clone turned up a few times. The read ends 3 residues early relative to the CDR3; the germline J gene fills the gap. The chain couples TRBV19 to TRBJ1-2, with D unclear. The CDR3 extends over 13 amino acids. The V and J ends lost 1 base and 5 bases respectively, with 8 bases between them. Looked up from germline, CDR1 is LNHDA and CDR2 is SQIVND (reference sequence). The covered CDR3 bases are TGTGCCAGTAGTATAGGGCTCGATTATGGC. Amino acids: CASSIGLDYG. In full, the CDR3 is CASSIGLDYGYTF.

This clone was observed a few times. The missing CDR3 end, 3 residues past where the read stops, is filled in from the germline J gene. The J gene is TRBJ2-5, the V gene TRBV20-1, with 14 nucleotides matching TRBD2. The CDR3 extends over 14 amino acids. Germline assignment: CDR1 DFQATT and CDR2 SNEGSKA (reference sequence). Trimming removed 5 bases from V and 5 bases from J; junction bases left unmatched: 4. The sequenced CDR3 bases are TGCAGTGCTCGACTAGCGGGAGGGAAGGAGACC. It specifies CSARLAGGKET. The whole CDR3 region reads CSARLAGGKETQYF.

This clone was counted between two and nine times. CDR3 protein: CASTGSRRGELFF. The sequenced part of the CDR3 DNA is TGTGCCAGCACCGGGTCCCGCCGCGGGGAG. V is TRBV6-2 or TRBV6-3 and J is TRBJ2-2; D is ambiguous. Read data end 3 residues before the CDR3 end; the end is taken from the germline J gene. Between the trimmed V and J ends, which lost 7 bases and 7 bases, there was a span of 13 bases. Germline V gene data show CDR1 as MNHEY and CDR2 as SVGEGT. There are 13 residues in the CDR3.

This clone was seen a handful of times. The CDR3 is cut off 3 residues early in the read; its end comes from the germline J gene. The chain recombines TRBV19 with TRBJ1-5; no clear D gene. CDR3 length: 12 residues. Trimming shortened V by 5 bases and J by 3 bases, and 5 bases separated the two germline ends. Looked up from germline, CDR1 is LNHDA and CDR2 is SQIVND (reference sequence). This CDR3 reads CASSQFNQPQHF. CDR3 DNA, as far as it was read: TGTGCCAGTAGTCAGTTCAATCAGCCC.